Below, 9 T cell receptor beta chains from the same sample are listed, as sequenced in a study of OX40 agonist ivuxolimab in advanced cancers. Clones were read by immunoSEQ multiplex PCR, and TCRdb kept only the in-frame ones, dropping some. This sample has 75,000 to 100,000 clones; about 84% occur once, and the top ten carry around 5.5%. The material sequenced was CD4+ or CD8+ T cells sorted from blood, taken in a trial of the OX40 agonist ivuxolimab. Source of these receptors: an adult with an advanced solid tumor such as melanoma, head and neck, liver or kidney cancer.

The chain combines TRBV19 with TRBJ1-1; D remains ambiguous. Germline lookup yields CDR1 LNHDA and CDR2 SQIVND (reference sequence). The CDR3 spans 12 residues. V lost 6 bases, J lost 1 base, and 6 bases lay in between. The CDR3 sequence is CASRTRNTEAFF. The CDR3 nucleotides read TGTGCCAGTAGAACAAGGAACACTGAAGCTTTCTTT. Supplemented by reference TRBV19 and TRBJ1-1, the full variable domain reads DGGITQSPKYLFRKEGQNVTLSCEQNLNHDAMYWYRQDPGQGLRLIYYSQIVNDFQKGDIAEGYSVSREKKESFPLTVTSAQKNPTAFYLCASRTRNTEAFFGQGTRLTVV.

The gene calls are TRBV27 and TRBJ1-1; 7 nucleotides line up with TRBD1. The length of the CDR3 is 14 residues. With V trimmed by 5 bases and J by 7 bases, 10 bases remained unmatched. The germline V gene has CDR1 MNHEY and CDR2 SMNVEV (reference sequence). Here the CDR3 DNA reads TGTGCCAGCAGTCGAACCGGGACAGCCCGTGAAGCTTTCTTT. This encodes CASSRTGTAREAFF.

This clone was observed once. The rearrangement joins TRBV21-1 to TRBJ1-5. TRBV21-1 is labeled a pseudogene. The CDR3 has 14 amino acids. In DNA, the CDR3 is TGTGCCAGCAGCAAAGTAGGGTGCAATCAGCCCCAGCATTTT. Translation gives CASSKVGCNQPQHF.

The V gene is TRBV6-1, the J gene TRBJ1-1; TRBD1 matches at 8 bases. CDR1 is MNHNS and CDR2 is SASEGT in the germline V gene. With V trimmed by 4 bases and J by 5 bases, 6 bases remained unmatched. This CDR3 is 14 amino acids long. The CDR3 DNA reads as TGTGCCAGCAGTGGCGGGACAGGATCAACTGAAGCTTTCTTT. This sequence encodes CASSGGTGSTEAFF.

The chain's CDR3 is CAWSQGGHGYTF. The CDR3 DNA follows: TGTGCCTGGAGTCAGGGGGGGCATGGCTACACCTTC. The chain uses TRBV30 and TRBJ1-2; 7 nucleotides align to TRBD1. The germline V gene encodes CDR1 GTSNPN and CDR2 SVGIG (reference sequence). J gave up 6 bases and V 2 bases, and 3 bases lay outside the gene matches. This CDR3 has 12 amino acids.

The chain uses TRBV5-1 and TRBJ2-5, with D tentatively TRBD1 (6 bases). CDR3 length: 15 residues. The V and J ends lost 4 bases and 2 bases respectively, with 15 bases between them. CDR1 is SGHRS and CDR2 is YFSETQ in the germline V gene. This CDR3 reads CASSPLTGSQETQYF. CDR3 in DNA: TGCGCCAGCAGCCCGCTTACAGGGTCGCAAGAGACCCAGTACTTC.

The J gene is TRBJ2-1, the V gene TRBV4-3, with 9 bases identical to TRBD1. V dropped 0 bases and J dropped 2; count of bases not matched to a gene: 5. This CDR3 has 17 amino acids. Germline V gene lookup returns CDR1 LGHNA and CDR2 YSLEER. This chain's CDR3 is CASSQDSRTGAYNEQFF. The CDR3 region has the DNA TGCGCCAGCAGCCAAGATTCCCGGACAGGGGCCTACAATGAGCAGTTCTTC.

This chain joins TRBV6-1 and TRBJ1-1; D gene ambiguous. The CDR3 has 12 residues. Germline V CDR1 and CDR2: MNHNS, SASEGT. Trimming left V 8 bases short and J 2 bases short, with 9 bases between. This CDR3 is CASDVVNTEAFF. The CDR3 DNA follows: TGTGCCAGCGACGTCGTCAACACTGAAGCTTTCTTT.

This chain uses TRBV30 with TRBJ1-1; the D gene is possibly TRBD1 (6 bases). The V and J ends lost 0 bases and 8 bases respectively, with 10 bases between them. The CDR3 totals 12 residues. Germline loops: CDR1 GTSNPN, CDR2 SVGIG (reference sequence). CDR3 nucleotides: TGTGCCTGGAGTGTAGGGGGAGGGGAAGCTTTCTTT. This translates into CAWSVGGGEAFF.